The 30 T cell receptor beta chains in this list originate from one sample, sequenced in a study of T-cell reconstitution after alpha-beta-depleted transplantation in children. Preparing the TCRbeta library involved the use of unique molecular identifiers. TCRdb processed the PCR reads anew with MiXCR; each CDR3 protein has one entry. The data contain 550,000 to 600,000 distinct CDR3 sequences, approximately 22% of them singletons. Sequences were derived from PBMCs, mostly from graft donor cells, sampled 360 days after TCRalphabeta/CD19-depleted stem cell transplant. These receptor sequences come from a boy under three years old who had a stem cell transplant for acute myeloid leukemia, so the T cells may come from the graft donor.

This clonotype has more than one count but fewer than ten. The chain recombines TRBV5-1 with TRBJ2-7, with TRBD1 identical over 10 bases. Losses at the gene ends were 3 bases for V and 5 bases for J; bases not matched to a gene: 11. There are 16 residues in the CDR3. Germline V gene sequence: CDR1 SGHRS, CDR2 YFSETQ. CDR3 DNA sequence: TGCGCCAGCAGCTCCGAGATTGGGACAGGGGTCCACGAGCAGTACGTC. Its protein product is CASSSEIGTGVHEQYV.

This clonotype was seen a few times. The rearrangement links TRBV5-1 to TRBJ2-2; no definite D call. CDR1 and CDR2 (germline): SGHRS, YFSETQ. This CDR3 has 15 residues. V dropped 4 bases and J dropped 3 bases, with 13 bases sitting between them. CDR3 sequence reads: CASSLPRPDTGELFF. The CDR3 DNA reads TGCGCCAGCAGCCTTCCAAGGCCGGACACCGGGGAGCTGTTTTTT.

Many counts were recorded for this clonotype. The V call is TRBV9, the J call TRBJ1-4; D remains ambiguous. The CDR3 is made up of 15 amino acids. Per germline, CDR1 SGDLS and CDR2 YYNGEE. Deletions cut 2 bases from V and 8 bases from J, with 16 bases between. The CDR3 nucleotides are TGTGCCAGCAGCGTCTCAGCTTCGCGGAACGAAAAACTGTTTTTT. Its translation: CASSVSASRNEKLFF.

This chain's CDR3 is CASSLPPPNTEAFF. In nucleotides, the CDR3 is TGTGCCAGCAGCCTCCCACCACCGAACACTGAAGCTTTCTTT. The rearrangement joins TRBV12-3 or TRBV12-4 to TRBJ1-1; D remains unclear. This CDR3 contains 14 residues. Deletions cut 6 bases from V and 1 base from J, with 12 bases between.

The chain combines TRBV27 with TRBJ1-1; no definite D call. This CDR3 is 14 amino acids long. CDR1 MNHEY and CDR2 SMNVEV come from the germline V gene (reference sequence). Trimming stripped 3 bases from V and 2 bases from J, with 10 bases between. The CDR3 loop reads CASSFRNRNTEAFF. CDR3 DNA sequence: TGTGCCAGCAGTTTTCGGAATAGAAACACTGAAGCTTTCTTT.

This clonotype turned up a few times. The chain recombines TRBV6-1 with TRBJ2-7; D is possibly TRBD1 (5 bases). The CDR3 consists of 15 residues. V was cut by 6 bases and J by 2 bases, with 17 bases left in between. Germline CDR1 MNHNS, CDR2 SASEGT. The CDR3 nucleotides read TGTGCCAGCAGCCAAGGCGACAGACTGACCTACGAGCAGTACTTC. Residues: CASSQGDRLTYEQYF.

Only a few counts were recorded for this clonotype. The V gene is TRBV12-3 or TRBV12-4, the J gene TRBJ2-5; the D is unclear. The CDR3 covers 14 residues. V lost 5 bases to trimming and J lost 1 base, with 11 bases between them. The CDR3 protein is CASSGPVTQETQYF. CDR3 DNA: TGTGCCAGCAGTGGGCCCGTAACCCAAGAGACCCAGTACTTC.

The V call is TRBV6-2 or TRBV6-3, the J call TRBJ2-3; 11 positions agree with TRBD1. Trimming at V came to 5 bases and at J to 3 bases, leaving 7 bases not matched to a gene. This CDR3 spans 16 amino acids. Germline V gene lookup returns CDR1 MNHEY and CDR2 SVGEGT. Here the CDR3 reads CASSRGQGALTDTQYF. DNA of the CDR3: TGTGCCAGCAGTCGAGGACAGGGGGCGCTTACAGATACGCAGTATTTT.

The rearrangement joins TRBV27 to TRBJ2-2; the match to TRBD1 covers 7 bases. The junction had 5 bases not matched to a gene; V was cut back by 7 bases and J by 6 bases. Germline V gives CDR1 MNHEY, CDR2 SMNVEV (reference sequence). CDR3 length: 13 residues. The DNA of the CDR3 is TGTGCCAGCAATACAGGGGCGGCCGGGGAGCTGTTTTTT. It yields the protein CASNTGAAGELFF.

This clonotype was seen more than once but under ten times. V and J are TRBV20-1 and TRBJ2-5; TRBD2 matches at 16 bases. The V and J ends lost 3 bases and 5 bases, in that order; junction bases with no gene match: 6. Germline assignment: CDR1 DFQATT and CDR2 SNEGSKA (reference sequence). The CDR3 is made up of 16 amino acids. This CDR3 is CSARPGTSGGAETQYF. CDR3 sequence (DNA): TGCAGTGCTAGGCCCGGGACTAGCGGGGGGGCTGAGACCCAGTACTTC.

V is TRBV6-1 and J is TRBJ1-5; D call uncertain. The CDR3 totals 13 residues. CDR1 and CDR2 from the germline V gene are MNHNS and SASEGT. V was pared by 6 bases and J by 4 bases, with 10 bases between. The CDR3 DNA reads TGTGCCAGCAGGGAAAGGGCGAATCAGCCCCAGCATTTT. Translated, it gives CASRERANQPQHF.

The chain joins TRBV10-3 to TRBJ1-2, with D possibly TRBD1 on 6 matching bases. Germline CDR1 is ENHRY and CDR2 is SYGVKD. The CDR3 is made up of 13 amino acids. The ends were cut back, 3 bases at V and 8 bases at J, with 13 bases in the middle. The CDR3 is CAISEDRLDGYTF. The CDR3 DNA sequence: TGTGCCATCAGTGAAGACAGGCTTGACGGCTACACCTTC.

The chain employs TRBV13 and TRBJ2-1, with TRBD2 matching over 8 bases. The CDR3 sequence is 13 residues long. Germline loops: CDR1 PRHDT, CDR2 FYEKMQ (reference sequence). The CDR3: CAIKAGGYNEQFF. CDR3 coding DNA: TGTGCGATCAAGGCGGGGGGCTACAATGAGCAGTTCTTC.

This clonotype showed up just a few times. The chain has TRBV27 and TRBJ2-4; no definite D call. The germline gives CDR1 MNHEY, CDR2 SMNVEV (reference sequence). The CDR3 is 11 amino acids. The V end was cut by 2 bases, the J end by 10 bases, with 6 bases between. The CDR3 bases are TGTGCCAGCAGTTTACTCGGTATTCAGTACTTC. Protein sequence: CASSLLGIQYF.

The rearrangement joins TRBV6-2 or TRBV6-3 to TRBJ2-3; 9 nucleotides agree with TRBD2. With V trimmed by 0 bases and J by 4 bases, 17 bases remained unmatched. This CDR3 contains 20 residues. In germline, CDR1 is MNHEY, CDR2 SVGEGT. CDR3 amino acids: CASSYSTSGVAGVWADTQYF. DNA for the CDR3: TGTGCCAGCAGTTACTCGACTTCGGGAGTAGCGGGGGTTTGGGCAGATACGCAGTATTTT.

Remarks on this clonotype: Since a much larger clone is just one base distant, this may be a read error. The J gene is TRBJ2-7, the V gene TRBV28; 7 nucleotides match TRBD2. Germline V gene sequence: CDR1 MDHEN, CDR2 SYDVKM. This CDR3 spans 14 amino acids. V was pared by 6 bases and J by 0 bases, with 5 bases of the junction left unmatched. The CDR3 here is CASRGTISSYEQYV. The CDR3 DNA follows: TGTGCCAGCAGAGGGACTATCTCCTCCTACGAGCAGTACGTC.

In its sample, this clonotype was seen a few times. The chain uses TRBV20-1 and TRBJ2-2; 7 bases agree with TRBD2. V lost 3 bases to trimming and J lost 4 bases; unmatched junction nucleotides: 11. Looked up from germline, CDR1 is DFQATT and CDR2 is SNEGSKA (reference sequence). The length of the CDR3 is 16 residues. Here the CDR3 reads CSARQRTREVTGELFF. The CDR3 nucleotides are TGCAGTGCTAGGCAACGGACTAGGGAGGTCACCGGGGAGCTGTTTTTT.

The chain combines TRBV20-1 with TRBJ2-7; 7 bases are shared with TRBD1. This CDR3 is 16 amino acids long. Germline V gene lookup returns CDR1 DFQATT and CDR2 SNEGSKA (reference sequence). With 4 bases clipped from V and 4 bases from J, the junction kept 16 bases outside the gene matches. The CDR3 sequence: CSATLRTGSAGYEQYV. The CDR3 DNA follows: TGCAGTGCTACCCTGAGGACAGGCTCCGCCGGATACGAGCAGTACGTC.

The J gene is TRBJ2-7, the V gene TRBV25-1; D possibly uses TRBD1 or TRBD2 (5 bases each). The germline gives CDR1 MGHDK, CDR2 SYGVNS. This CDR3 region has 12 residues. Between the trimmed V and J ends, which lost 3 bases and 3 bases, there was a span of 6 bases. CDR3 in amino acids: CASSDGGYEQYF. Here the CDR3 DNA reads TGTGCCAGCAGTGATGGGGGCTACGAGCAGTACTTC.

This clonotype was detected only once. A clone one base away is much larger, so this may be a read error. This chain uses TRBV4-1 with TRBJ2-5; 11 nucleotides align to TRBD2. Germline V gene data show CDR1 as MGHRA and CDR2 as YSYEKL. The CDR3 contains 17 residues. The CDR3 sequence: CAGSQDSGGALMETQYF. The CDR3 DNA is TGCGCCGGCAGCCAAGATAGCGGGGGGGCCTTGATGGAGACCCAGTACTTC.

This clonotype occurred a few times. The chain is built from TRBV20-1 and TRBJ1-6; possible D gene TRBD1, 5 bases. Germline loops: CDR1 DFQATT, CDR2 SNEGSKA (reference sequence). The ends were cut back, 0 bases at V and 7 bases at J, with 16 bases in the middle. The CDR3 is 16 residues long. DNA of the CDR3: TGCAGTGCTAGAGATCCCTCAGGGACGGGCAATTCACCCCTCCACTTT. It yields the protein CSARDPSGTGNSPLHF.

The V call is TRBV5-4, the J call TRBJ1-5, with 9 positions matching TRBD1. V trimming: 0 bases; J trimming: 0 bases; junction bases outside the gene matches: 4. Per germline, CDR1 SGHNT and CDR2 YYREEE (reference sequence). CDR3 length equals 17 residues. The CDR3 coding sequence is TGTGCCAGCAGCTTGGGAGGGACAGGGAGTAGCAATCAGCCCCAGCATTTT. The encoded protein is CASSLGGTGSSNQPQHF.

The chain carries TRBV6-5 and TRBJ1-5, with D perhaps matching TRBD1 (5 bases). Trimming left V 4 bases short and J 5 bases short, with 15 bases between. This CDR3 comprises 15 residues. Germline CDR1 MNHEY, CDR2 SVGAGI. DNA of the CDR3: TGTGCCAGCAGTTCCAGGGAGCCGGGGCATCAGCCCCAGCATTTT. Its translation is CASSSREPGHQPQHF.

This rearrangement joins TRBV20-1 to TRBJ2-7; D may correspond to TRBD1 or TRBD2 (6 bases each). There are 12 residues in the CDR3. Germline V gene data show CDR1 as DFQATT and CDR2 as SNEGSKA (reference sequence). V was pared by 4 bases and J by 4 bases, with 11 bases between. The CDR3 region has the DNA TGCAGTGCTACACCGGGGGCTTACGAGCAGTACGTC. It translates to CSATPGAYEQYV.

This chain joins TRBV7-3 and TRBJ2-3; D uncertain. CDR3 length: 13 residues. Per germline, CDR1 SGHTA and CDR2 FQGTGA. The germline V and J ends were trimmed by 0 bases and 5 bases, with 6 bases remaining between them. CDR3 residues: CASSLTMGDTQYF. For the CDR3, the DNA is TGTGCCAGCAGCTTAACGATGGGAGATACGCAGTATTTT.

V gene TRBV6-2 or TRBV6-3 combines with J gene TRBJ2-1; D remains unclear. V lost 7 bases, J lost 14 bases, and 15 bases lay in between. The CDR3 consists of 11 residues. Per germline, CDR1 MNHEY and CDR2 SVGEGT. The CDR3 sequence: CASTDTEVKFF. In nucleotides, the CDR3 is TGTGCCAGCACCGACACGGAAGTTAAGTTCTTC.

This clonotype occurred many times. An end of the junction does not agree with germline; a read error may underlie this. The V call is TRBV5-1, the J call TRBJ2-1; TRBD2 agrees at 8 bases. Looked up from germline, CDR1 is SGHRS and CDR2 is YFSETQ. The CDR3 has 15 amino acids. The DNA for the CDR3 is TGTGCCAGCAGCTTAGCGGGGAGCTCCTACAATGAGCAGTTCTTC. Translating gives CASSLAGSSYNEQFF.

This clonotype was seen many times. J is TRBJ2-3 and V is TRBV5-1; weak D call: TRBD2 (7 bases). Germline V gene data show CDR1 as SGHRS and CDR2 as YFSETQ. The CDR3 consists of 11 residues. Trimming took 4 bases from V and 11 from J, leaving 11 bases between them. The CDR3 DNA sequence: TGCGCCAGCAGCGGAGGGGGGGGGCAGTATTTT. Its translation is CASSGGGGQYF.

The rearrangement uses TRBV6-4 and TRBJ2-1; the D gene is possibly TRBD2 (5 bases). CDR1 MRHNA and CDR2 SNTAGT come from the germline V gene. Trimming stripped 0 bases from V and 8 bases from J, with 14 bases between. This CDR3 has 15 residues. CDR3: CASSDSQLDSDEQFF. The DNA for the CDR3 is TGTGCCAGCAGTGACTCCCAACTAGATTCCGATGAGCAGTTCTTC.

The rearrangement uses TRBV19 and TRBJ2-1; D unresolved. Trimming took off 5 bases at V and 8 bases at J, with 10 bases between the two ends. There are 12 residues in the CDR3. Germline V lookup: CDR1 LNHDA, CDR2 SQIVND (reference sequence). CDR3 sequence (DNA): TGTGCCAGTAGTCTGAGAGTCCATGAGCAGTTCTTC. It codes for CASSLRVHEQFF.